The present T cell receptor (beta chain) was sequenced within a study of response to subunit inactivated influenza vaccine. The CDR3 totals 13 residues. V was shortened by 7 bases and J by 2 bases, with 9 bases between the two germline ends. In germline, CDR1 is ENHRY, CDR2 SYGVKD. TCRdb independently ran MiXCR on the RT-PCR reads; one entry per CDR3 protein. The sample holds 800,000 to 1,000,000 distinct CDR3 sequences, roughly 20% seen once. V and J are TRBV10-3 and TRBJ1-3; possible D gene TRBD1, 5 bases. This specimen was PBMCs from blood, taken 4 to 6 days after vaccination. The TCR was taken from a man aged 50 to 59 who received an inactivated influenza vaccine. CDR3 loop: CAIKRGTGNTIYF. The CDR3 DNA sequence: TGTGCCATCAAGAGGGGAACTGGAAACACCATATATTTT.